This entry is about one T cell receptor beta chain. TCRdb keeps only in-frame clones here, not all; method: immunoSEQ multiplex PCR. This sample carries around 50,000 clones, just over 90% of them seen once, and the ten largest clones take around 1%. This entry is derived from a study of blood T cell repertoires in COVID-19. The source material was peripheral blood. The source of this sequence is a man aged 60 to 69 with COVID-19, enrolled during active disease.

In nucleotides, the CDR3 is TGTGCCTGGAGGGAGCGGGGCAGGTCCTACGAGCAGTACTTC. Amino acids: CAWRERGRSYEQYF. The chain uses TRBV30 and TRBJ2-7, with 7 bases that match TRBD2. The ends lost 3 bases at V and 1 base at J; junction bases unmatched: 6. The germline gives CDR1 GTSNPN, CDR2 SVGIG (reference sequence). The CDR3 totals 14 residues.